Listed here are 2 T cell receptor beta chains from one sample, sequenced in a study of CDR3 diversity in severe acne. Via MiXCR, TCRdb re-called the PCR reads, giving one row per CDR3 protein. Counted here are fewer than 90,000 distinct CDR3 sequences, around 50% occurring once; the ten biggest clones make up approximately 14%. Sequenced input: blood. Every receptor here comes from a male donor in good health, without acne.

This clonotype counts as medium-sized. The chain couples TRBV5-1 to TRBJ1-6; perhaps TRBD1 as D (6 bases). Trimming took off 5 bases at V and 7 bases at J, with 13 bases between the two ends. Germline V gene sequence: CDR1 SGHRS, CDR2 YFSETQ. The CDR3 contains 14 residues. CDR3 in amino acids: CASSIRQGNSPLHF. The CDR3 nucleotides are TGCGCCAGCAGTATAAGGCAGGGGAATTCACCCCTCCACTTT.

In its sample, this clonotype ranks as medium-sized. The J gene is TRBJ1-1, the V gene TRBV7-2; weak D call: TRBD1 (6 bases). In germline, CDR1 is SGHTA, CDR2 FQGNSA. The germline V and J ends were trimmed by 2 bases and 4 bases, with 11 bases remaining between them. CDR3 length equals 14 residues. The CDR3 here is CASSLTGMATEAFF. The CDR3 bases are TGTGCCAGCAGCTTAACAGGGATGGCCACTGAAGCTTTCTTT.